This TCR beta chain was found in a study of identical twins. TCRdb reprocessed the 5' RACE reads via MiXCR and lists one record per CDR3 protein. The sample comprises roughly 570,000 distinct CDR3 sequences, 9.5% to 10% of which are singletons, and around 3.2% rests with the top ten. In this sample, this clonotype turned up many times. Its antigen is undetermined. The study's findings and limits: Sequences that were out-of-frame, alpha and twin-shared displayed an excess of low generation probability. In cord blood, abundant beta clonotypes had fewer insertions; memory showed no trend.

V lost 1 base and J lost 4, with 9 bases in between. CDR3 size: 14 residues. Germline CDR1 reads SGHRS; CDR2 reads YFSETQ. These data also formed part of another study, on yellow fever vaccine responses in identical twins.

The chain employs TRBV5-1 and TRBJ2-1; D is uncertain. The sequencing sample was made of PBMCs. This TCR was recovered from a woman aged 18-30 years in good health. CDR3 coding DNA: TGCGCCAGCAGCTTGCCAGGCCAATACAATGAGCAGTTCTTC. Amino acids: CASSLPGQYNEQFF.